This T cell receptor beta chain was found in a study of shared clonotypes between healthy human individuals. Overall study findings and caveats: The study's rarefaction showed incomplete sorted-subset sequencing despite large depth. Larger estimated richness was generally recorded for naive subsets relative to memory subsets. Sharing of clonotypes among donors was expected to vary with sequencing depth.

The CDR3 sequence is 13 residues long. CDR1 is SGHRS and CDR2 is YFSETQ in the germline V gene. Trimming left V 0 bases short and J 8 bases short, with 9 bases between. Assay used: immunoSEQ multiplex PCR; TCRdb lists only in-frame clones, some missing. Of some 1 million clones listed, around four fifths are singletons. Details on this clone: The antigen is not known.

The chain uses TRBV5-1 and TRBJ2-1, with D maybe TRBD1 (6 bases). This clonotype originated in a man aged 18 to 29 in good health. Sequenced input: memory CD4+ T cells sorted from blood. Subset of the sample: CD45RA-negative fraction. CDR3 in amino acids: CASSLGRGYEQFF. CDR3 DNA sequence: TGCGCCAGCAGCTTGGGCAGGGGTTATGAGCAGTTCTTC.